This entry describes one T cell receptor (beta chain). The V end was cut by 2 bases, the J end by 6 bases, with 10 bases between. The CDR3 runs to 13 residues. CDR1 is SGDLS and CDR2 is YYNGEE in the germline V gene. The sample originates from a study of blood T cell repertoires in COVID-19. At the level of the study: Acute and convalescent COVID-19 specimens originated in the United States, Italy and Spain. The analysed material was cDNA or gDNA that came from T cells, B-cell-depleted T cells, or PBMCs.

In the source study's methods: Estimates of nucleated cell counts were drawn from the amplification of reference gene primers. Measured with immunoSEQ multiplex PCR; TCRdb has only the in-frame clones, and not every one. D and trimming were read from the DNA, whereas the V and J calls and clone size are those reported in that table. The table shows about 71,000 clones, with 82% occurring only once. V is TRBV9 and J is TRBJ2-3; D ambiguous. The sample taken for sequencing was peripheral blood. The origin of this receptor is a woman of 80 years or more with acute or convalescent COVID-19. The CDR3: CASSVIGVDTQYF. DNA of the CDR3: TGTGCCAGCAGCGTGATAGGAGTGGATACGCAGTATTTT.